These 12 T cell receptor beta chains were sequenced from one sample in a study of T-cell memory formation after mild COVID-19. TCRdb used MiXCR to reprocess the 5' RACE reads, holding one entry per CDR3 protein. The sample has more than 350,000 distinct CDR3 sequences, around 21% seen once. Sequenced: PBMCs or a T cell subset sorted from them (not recorded which). Receptor source: an adult woman who had mild COVID-19 (a few samples of this study predate the infection). Cell type and time point are not known.

J is TRBJ2-1 and V is TRBV15; TRBD2 is a possible D gene (5 bases). The CDR3 consists of 16 residues. Trimming stripped 0 bases from V and 2 bases from J, with 11 bases between. Looked up from germline, CDR1 is LNHNV and CDR2 is YYDKDF (reference sequence). The chain's CDR3 is CATSRDTQRTYNEQFF. The DNA of the CDR3 is TGTGCCACCAGCAGAGATACTCAGCGGACCTACAATGAGCAGTTCTTC. The full variable domain, its missing parts supplied by reference TRBV15 and TRBJ2-1, is DAMVIQNPRYQVTQFGKPVTLSCSQTLNHNVMYWYQQKSSQAPKLLFHYYDKDFNNEADTPDNFQSRRPNTSFCFLDIRSPGLGDTAMYLCATSRDTQRTYNEQFFGPGTRLTVL.

V usage is TRBV15 and J usage is TRBJ2-2, with D tentatively TRBD1 (6 bases). V lost 4 bases to trimming and J lost 5 bases, with 17 bases between them. The CDR3 contains 16 residues. CDR1 is LNHNV and CDR2 is YYDKDF in the germline V gene (reference sequence). The CDR3 nucleotides are TGTGCCACCAGCATACGGTACAGGGTGGGAACCGGGGAGCTGTTTTTT. It is translated as CATSIRYRVGTGELFF. Full variable domain (remainder filled in from reference TRBV15 and TRBJ2-2): DAMVIQNPRYQVTQFGKPVTLSCSQTLNHNVMYWYQQKSSQAPKLLFHYYDKDFNNEADTPDNFQSRRPNTSFCFLDIRSPGLGDTAMYLCATSIRYRVGTGELFFGEGSRLTVL.

The gene calls are TRBV5-8 and TRBJ2-7; D is unclear. Germline V gene data show CDR1 as SGHTS and CDR2 as YDEGEE. CDR3 length: 15 amino acids. V was cut by 7 bases and J by 2 bases, with 19 bases left in between. The CDR3 DNA follows: TGTGCCAGCCCCCCCGTTAGTGGATACACCTACGAGCAGTACTTC. Its translation is CASPPVSGYTYEQYF. Full variable domain (outside the CDR3, taken from reference TRBV5-8 and TRBJ2-7): EAGVTQSPTHLIKTRGQQATLRCSPISGHTSVYWYQQALGLGLQFLLWYDEGEERNRGNFPPRFSGRQFPNYSSELNVNALELEDSALYLCASPPVSGYTYEQYFGPGTRLTVT.

The chain employs TRBV18 and TRBJ2-5; D is unresolved. CDR3 size: 13 residues. V was trimmed by 3 bases and J by 5 bases, leaving 10 bases between them. Germline-derived CDR1 and CDR2 are KGHSH and LQKENI. The CDR3 spells CASSPTVVETQYF. The DNA of the CDR3 is TGTGCCAGCTCACCCACGGTTGTGGAGACCCAGTACTTC.

The sample holds a few counts of this clonotype. In DNA form, the CDR3 reads TGCGCCAGCAGCCACCAGACCCCCACCGGGGAGCTGTTTTTT. Translating it yields CASSHQTPTGELFF. This rearrangement joins TRBV4-3 to TRBJ2-2; D remains ambiguous. The V and J ends lost 3 bases and 4 bases respectively, with 9 bases between them. The CDR3 totals 14 residues. CDR1 and CDR2 (germline): LGHNA, YSLEER.

This clonotype was counted many times. V usage is TRBV7-9 and J usage is TRBJ1-6; 8 bases are shared with TRBD1. Germline V gene sequence: CDR1 SEHNR, CDR2 FQNEAQ (reference sequence). V was pared by 4 bases and J by 7 bases, with 6 bases of the junction left unmatched. The CDR3 is 15 residues long. The CDR3 protein is CASSSLGQGNSPLHF. CDR3 in DNA: TGTGCCAGCAGCTCATTAGGACAGGGAAATTCACCCCTCCACTTT.

The chain is built from TRBV7-2 and TRBJ2-5; a weak D match, TRBD2 (6 bases). Germline V CDR1 and CDR2: SGHTA, FQGNSA. The CDR3 contains 13 residues. V lost 5 bases and J 9 bases, leaving 16 bases between the germline ends. The CDR3 DNA reads TGTGCCAGCAGCCCCCGGGACCGCGGGGCCCAGTACTTC. Translated, it gives CASSPRDRGAQYF.

The rearrangement joins TRBV4-1 to TRBJ1-5; D gene unclear. The CDR3 sequence is 14 residues long. Per the germline V gene, CDR1 is MGHRA and CDR2 is YSYEKL. Trimming removed 1 base at V and 7 bases at J, with 11 bases between. The CDR3 reads CASSQAAGVQPQHF. CDR3 sequence (DNA): TGCGCCAGCAGCCAAGCCGCAGGCGTCCAGCCCCAGCATTTT.

A few counts support this clonotype. V and J are TRBV6-2 or TRBV6-3 and TRBJ2-1; D unclear. Germline CDR1 MNHEY, CDR2 SVGEGT. CDR3 length: 14 residues. Between the trimmed V and J ends, which lost 2 bases and 0 bases, there was a span of 5 bases. This CDR3 reads CASSYHSSYNEQFF. The CDR3, as DNA: TGTGCCAGCAGTTACCACAGCTCCTACAATGAGCAGTTCTTC.

This clonotype appeared a few times. The V call is TRBV12-3 or TRBV12-4, the J call TRBJ2-2; the match to TRBD1 covers 10 bases. The CDR3 is 13 residues long. V lost 10 bases to trimming and J lost 3 bases; unmatched junction nucleotides: 2. The CDR3 coding sequence is TGTGCCACCGGGACAGGGGACACCGGGGAGCTGTTTTTT. It translates to CATGTGDTGELFF.

The chain combines TRBV6-6 with TRBJ1-2, with 7 bases that match TRBD1. Germline trimming cut 0 bases from V and 4 bases from J; bases unmatched to any gene: 2. The CDR3 extends over 14 amino acids. Germline V gene sequence: CDR1 MNHNY, CDR2 SVGAGI (reference sequence). In DNA, the CDR3 is TGTGCCAGCAGTTACTCAGGGGGCGGCTATGGCTACACCTTC. Its translation: CASSYSGGGYGYTF.

The CDR3 DNA follows: TGCAGTGCTAGCAACAGGGGTACGTTGAACACTGAAGCTTTCTTT. Translating gives CSASNRGTLNTEAFF. J is TRBJ1-1 and V is TRBV20-1; 7 bases map to TRBD1. The CDR3 is made up of 15 amino acids. Trimming at V came to 3 bases and at J to 0 bases, leaving 7 bases not matched to a gene. From germline, CDR1 is DFQATT and CDR2 SNEGSKA (reference sequence).